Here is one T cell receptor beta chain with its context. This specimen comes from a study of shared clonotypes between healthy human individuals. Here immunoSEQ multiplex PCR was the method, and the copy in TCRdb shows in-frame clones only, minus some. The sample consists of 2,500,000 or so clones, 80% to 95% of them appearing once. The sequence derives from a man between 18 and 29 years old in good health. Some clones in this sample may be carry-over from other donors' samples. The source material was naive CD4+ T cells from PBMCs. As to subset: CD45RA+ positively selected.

CDR3 sequence reads: CASSPGPIAKNIQYF. The CDR3, as DNA: TGCGCCAGCAGCCCAGGACCTATAGCCAAAAACATTCAGTACTTC. The J gene is TRBJ2-4, the V gene TRBV4-1; D remains ambiguous. CDR3 length equals 15 residues. CDR1 MGHRA and CDR2 YSYEKL come from the germline V gene. Trimming cost V 4 bases and J 0 bases, with 10 bases left between them.